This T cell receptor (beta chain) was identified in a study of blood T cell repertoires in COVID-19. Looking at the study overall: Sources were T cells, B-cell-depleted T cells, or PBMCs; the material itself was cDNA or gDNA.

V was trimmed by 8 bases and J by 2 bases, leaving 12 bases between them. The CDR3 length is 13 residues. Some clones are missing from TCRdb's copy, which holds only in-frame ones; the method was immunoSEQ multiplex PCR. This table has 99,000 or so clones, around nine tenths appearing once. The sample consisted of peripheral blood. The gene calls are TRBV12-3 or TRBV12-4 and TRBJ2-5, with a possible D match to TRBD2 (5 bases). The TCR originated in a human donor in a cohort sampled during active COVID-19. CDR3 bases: TGTGCCAGCTGCCGGGGAGTTCAAGAGACCCAGTACTTC. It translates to CASCRGVQETQYF.